The 9 T cell receptor beta chains below all came from one sample that was sequenced in a study of cytomegalovirus exposure and HLA in healthy donors. This table comes from immunoSEQ multiplex PCR, and its TCRdb copy is limited to in-frame clones, with some not included. The profile shows about 220,000 clones, around nine tenths of them singletons. Sequencing input: PBMCs. The receptor source for this set is a woman between 18 and 29 years old in good health and CMV-seronegative.

The CDR3 nucleotides read TGCGCCAGCAGTGACAACAGGGAGTCTAGCAATCAGCCCCAGCATTTT. Translating gives CASSDNRESSNQPQHF. The V and J genes are TRBV10-2 and TRBJ1-5, with a weak D call TRBD1 (6 bases). The CDR3 is 16 residues long. Germline V CDR1 and CDR2: WSHSY, SAAADI. Trimming shortened V by 3 bases and J by 0 bases, and 12 bases separated the two germline ends.

This chain joins TRBV19 and TRBJ2-1, with 10 bases that match TRBD2. Germline CDR1 and CDR2: LNHDA and SQIVND (reference sequence). The trim removed 8 bases at V and 5 bases at J, leaving 9 bases unmatched. This CDR3 is built from 15 residues. The CDR3 region is CASGPGLAADNEQFF. CDR3 nucleotide sequence: TGTGCCAGTGGTCCCGGACTAGCGGCTGACAATGAGCAGTTCTTC.

The chain joins TRBV19 to TRBJ2-4; 7 bases align to TRBD1. CDR1 is LNHDA, CDR2 SQIVND, per germline (reference sequence). The CDR3 sequence is 21 residues long. The V segment lost 6 bases and the J segment 5 bases; nucleotides outside the gene matches: 28. Here the CDR3 reads CASSPPLLARFAGTVQNIQYF. The CDR3 DNA follows: TGTGCCAGTAGCCCCCCTTTGTTGGCCCGTTTCGCCGGGACAGTACAAAACATTCAGTACTTC.

CDR3 nucleotides: TGTGCCAGCAGCTTATTGCCGGCGGGTGGGCAGTTCTTC. It encodes CASSLLPAGGQFF. The rearrangement uses TRBV11-3 and TRBJ2-1, with D maybe TRBD2 (5 bases). Germline CDR1 is SGHNT and CDR2 is YENEEA. Trimming took off 2 bases at V and 12 bases at J, with 14 bases between the two ends. The CDR3 loop spans 13 amino acids.

This chain uses TRBV15 with TRBJ2-7; D call uncertain. The ends were cut back, 1 base at V and 3 bases at J, with 10 bases in the middle. The CDR3 runs to 14 residues. Germline values: CDR1 LNHNV, CDR2 YYDKDF (reference sequence). The DNA of the CDR3 is TGTGCCACCAGCAGAGCACAGACCTACTACGAGCAGTACTTC. This sequence encodes CATSRAQTYYEQYF.

The chain employs TRBV9 and TRBJ2-7, with 9 bases that match TRBD1. The germline V gene encodes CDR1 SGDLS and CDR2 YYNGEE. Germline trimming cut 2 bases from V and 3 bases from J; bases unmatched to any gene: 3. The CDR3 extends over 14 amino acids. CDR3 bases: TGTGCCAGCAGCGTCGGGACAGGGTACTACGAGCAGTACTTC. Translated: CASSVGTGYYEQYF. The variable domain in full, completed from reference TRBV9 and TRBJ2-7, reads DSGVTQTPKHLITATGQRVTLRCSPRSGDLSVYWYQQSLDQGLQFLIQYYNGEERAKGNILERFSAQQFPDLHSELNLSSLELGDSALYFCASSVGTGYYEQYFGPGTRLTVT.

V gene TRBV19 combines with J gene TRBJ1-1; 9 bases align to TRBD1. The V and J ends lost 7 bases and 1 base, in that order; junction bases with no gene match: 10. The CDR3 loop spans 16 amino acids. Germline V gene data show CDR1 as LNHDA and CDR2 as SQIVND (reference sequence). CDR3 protein: CASTSRTGAANTEAFF. The CDR3, as DNA: TGTGCCAGTACTTCAAGGACAGGGGCAGCGAACACTGAAGCTTTCTTT.

On this clone itself: The junction and the germline gene differ at one end; a read error may be behind it. The chain recombines TRBV7-7 with TRBJ2-2, with 9 bases aligning to TRBD2. This CDR3 spans 15 amino acids. The germline gives CDR1 SSHAT, CDR2 FNYEAQ (reference sequence). The CDR3 nucleotides are TGTGCTAGCAGCTTAGCGGGAGTCTCAACCGGGGAGCTGTTTTTT. It translates to CASSLAGVSTGELFF.

The J gene is TRBJ1-2, the V gene TRBV2; 7 positions agree with TRBD1. V dropped 6 bases and J dropped 3; count of bases not matched to a gene: 4. CDR1 is SNHLY, CDR2 FYNNEI, per germline. CDR3 length: 13 residues. CDR3 amino acids: CASSRGTDYGYTF. The CDR3 DNA sequence: TGTGCCAGCAGCCGAGGGACAGACTATGGCTACACCTTC.